This T cell receptor beta chain was captured by sequencing in a study of beta chain features in type 1 diabetes. Study-wide results and limits: All four CD4+ subsets of Type 1 diabetes patients contained TCRB CDR3s that were moderately but significantly shorter.

The CDR3 has 12 amino acids. From germline, CDR1 is GTSNPN and CDR2 SVGIG (reference sequence). The J segment lost 14 bases and the V segment lost 2 bases, leaving 6 bases of the junction unmatched. Every bit of the isolated RNA underwent reverse transcription, so sequencing read expressed TCRB transcripts. Libraries were prepared by immunoSEQ multiplex PCR; TCRdb keeps only in-frame clonotypes and omits some of them. Among a few hundred thousand clones listed, around 16% were seen once. As regards this clone: The antigen remains unidentified.

The clonotype originates from a woman younger than 35 in good health. Material for sequencing was naive CD4+ T cells from blood. The chain carries TRBV30 and TRBJ2-4, with 10 bases that match TRBD1. The CDR3 sequence: CAWSLRTGGEYF. As DNA, the CDR3 is TGTGCCTGGAGTCTAAGGACAGGGGGGGAGTACTTC.